The 25 T cell receptor beta chains below were found in one sample sequenced in a study of CD8 T cells in ankylosing spondylitis. Study-level results: Characteristic, it appeared, of ankylosing spondylitis blood was a TCR beta motif of eight highly homologous variants.

No antigens are known for them. Via MiXCR, TCRdb re-called the 5' RACE reads, giving one row per CDR3 protein. The sample consists of roughly 700,000 distinct CDR3 sequences, 19% of them appearing once. Sample: blood, either unsorted or a sorted T cell fraction (not recorded which). The receptors here all came from a male donor with ankylosing spondylitis.

This clonotype was counted a few times. This sequence joins TRBV2 and TRBJ1-5; D perhaps matches TRBD1 (6 bases). The CDR3 sequence is 14 residues long. Germline CDR1 reads SNHLY; CDR2 reads FYNNEI. Trimming took off 6 bases at V and 4 bases at J, with 13 bases between the two ends. CDR3 DNA: TGTGCCAGCAGGGATAACACAGGGAATCAGCCCCAGCATTTT. Residues: CASRDNTGNQPQHF.

This sequence joins TRBV20-1 and TRBJ2-3, with 8 bases identical to TRBD2. Germline V lookup: CDR1 DFQATT, CDR2 SNEGSKA (reference sequence). With V trimmed by 6 bases and J by 0 bases, 5 bases remained unmatched. This CDR3 has 14 amino acids. The CDR3 region is CSAISGVSTDTQYF. The CDR3 DNA reads TGCAGTGCGATTAGCGGGGTCAGCACAGATACGCAGTATTTT.

A few counts support this clonotype. The V and J genes are TRBV18 and TRBJ2-3; TRBD2 is a possible D gene (6 bases). The CDR3 totals 16 residues. V lost 4 bases and J 1 base, leaving 15 bases between the germline ends. Germline V CDR1 and CDR2: KGHSH, LQKENI. The chain's CDR3 is CASSQEGLGGTDTQYF. Written as DNA, the CDR3 is TGTGCCAGCTCACAGGAGGGTCTTGGGGGCACAGATACGCAGTATTTT.

This clonotype was counted at least ten times. This chain's CDR3 is CASSLQGAASPLHF. CDR3 in DNA: TGTGCCAGCAGCTTGCAGGGCGCGGCGTCACCCCTCCACTTT. The chain joins TRBV13 to TRBJ1-6; weak D call: TRBD1 (5 bases). Germline values: CDR1 PRHDT, CDR2 FYEKMQ (reference sequence). The CDR3 is 14 amino acids. Trimming took 3 bases from V and 10 from J, leaving 13 bases between them.

This clonotype came up a few times. This chain uses TRBV7-2 with TRBJ1-4, with 7 bases identical to TRBD1. CDR3 length: 15 residues. Germline CDR1 SGHTA, CDR2 FQGNSA. With V trimmed by 5 bases and J by 1 base, 4 bases remained unmatched. CDR3 sequence: CASSHRDRTNEKLFF. In DNA, the CDR3 is TGTGCCAGCAGCCACCGGGACAGAACTAATGAAAAACTGTTTTTT. Complete variable domain (other parts from reference TRBV7-2 and TRBJ1-4): GAGVSQSPSNKVTEKGKDVELRCDPISGHTALYWYRQSLGQGLEFLIYFQGNSAPDKSGLPSDRFSAERTGGSVSTLTIQRTQQEDSAVYLCASSHRDRTNEKLFFGSGTQLSVL.

The V gene is TRBV11-1, the J gene TRBJ2-1, with D possibly matching TRBD2 (6 bases). The CDR3 loop spans 16 amino acids. Per the germline V gene, CDR1 is SGHAT and CDR2 is FQDESV (reference sequence). Trimming took off 5 bases at V and 1 base at J, with 15 bases between the two ends. CDR3 nucleotide sequence: TGTGCCAGCAGCCCACCGGGGGAGTTGTCCTACAATGAGCAGTTCTTC. This encodes CASSPPGELSYNEQFF.

Many counts were recorded for this clonotype. V gene TRBV12-3 or TRBV12-4 combines with J gene TRBJ2-1; the match to TRBD2 covers 7 bases. The CDR3 sequence is 15 residues long. V gave up 5 bases and J gave up 2 bases; unmatched junction bases: 6. CDR3 sequence reads: CASSPGGGAYNEQFF. CDR3 bases: TGTGCCAGCAGTCCAGGTGGGGGGGCCTACAATGAGCAGTTCTTC.

The sample holds many counts of this clonotype. CDR3 residues: CASSSGTSGTHTQYF. CDR3 nucleotides: TGTGCCAGCAGTTCCGGGACTAGCGGGACTCATACGCAGTATTTT. This chain links TRBV27 with TRBJ2-3; 13 positions match TRBD2. Trimming cost V 4 bases and J 7 bases; bases outside gene matches: 5. This CDR3 comprises 15 residues. Germline values: CDR1 MNHEY, CDR2 SMNVEV (reference sequence).

The chain joins TRBV5-1 to TRBJ2-7, with 7 bases lining up with TRBD1. Germline V gene sequence: CDR1 SGHRS, CDR2 YFSETQ. Trimming cost V 3 bases and J 2 bases; bases outside gene matches: 8. This CDR3 contains 15 residues. The CDR3 protein is CASSSSPTGTYEQYF. The CDR3 DNA sequence: TGCGCCAGCAGCTCCTCCCCGACAGGGACCTACGAGCAGTACTTC.

This clonotype was recorded a few times. This sequence joins TRBV29-1 and TRBJ1-2; D gene uncertain. This CDR3 spans 13 amino acids. CDR1 is SQVTM, CDR2 ANQGSEA, per germline. The ends were cut back, 1 base at V and 0 bases at J, with 6 bases in the middle. The CDR3, as DNA: TGCAGCGTTGAAGGTGGAGCTAACTATGGCTACACCTTC. The encoded protein is CSVEGGANYGYTF.

This clonotype was seen a handful of times. The chain combines TRBV11-1 with TRBJ2-7, with D maybe TRBD2 (5 bases). The V gene's germline CDR1 is SGHAT and CDR2 FQDESV (reference sequence). Trimming took off 5 bases at V and 3 bases at J, with 17 bases between the two ends. This CDR3 comprises 15 residues. The CDR3 here is CASSQLTSDRYEQYF. The CDR3 nucleotides are TGTGCCAGCAGCCAACTAACTAGTGATCGCTACGAGCAGTACTTC.

This clonotype has only a few counts. The chain combines TRBV5-1 with TRBJ2-1; 9 bases map to TRBD1. Unmatched junction bases numbered 7, after V lost 5 bases and J lost 7 bases. In germline, CDR1 is SGHRS, CDR2 YFSETQ. This CDR3 comprises 14 residues. The CDR3 here is CASSVDRGFNEQFF. The CDR3 DNA is TGCGCCAGCAGTGTGGACAGGGGATTTAATGAGCAGTTCTTC. Using reference TRBV5-1 and TRBJ2-1 for the parts outside the CDR3, the full variable domain is KAGVTQTPRYLIKTRGQQVTLSCSPISGHRSVSWYQQTPGQGLQFLFEYFSETQRNKGNFPGRFSGRQFSNSRSEMNVSTLELGDSALYLCASSVDRGFNEQFFGPGTRLTVL.

This clonotype was counted ten times or more. The CDR3 DNA reads as TGCGCCAGCAGCTTCCGGGCAACTAATGAAAAACTGTTTTTT. Residues: CASSFRATNEKLFF. The chain joins TRBV5-1 to TRBJ1-4; the D is unclear. Trimming cost V 2 bases and J 0 bases, with 5 bases left between them. CDR3 length: 14 amino acids. The V gene's germline CDR1 is SGHRS and CDR2 YFSETQ.

This clonotype was detected a few times. V and J are TRBV2 and TRBJ2-2; D assignment may be TRBD1 or TRBD2 (6 bases each). The V gene lost 5 bases and the J gene lost 2 bases, with 12 bases spanning the gap. This CDR3 comprises 15 residues. CDR1 and CDR2 from the germline V gene are SNHLY and FYNNEI. The CDR3 here is CASSNQGTNTGELFF. DNA for the CDR3: TGTGCCAGCAGTAATCAGGGGACTAACACCGGGGAGCTGTTTTTT.

This clonotype appeared once. This rearrangement joins TRBV20-1 to TRBJ1-1; maybe TRBD1 (5 bases). Germline CDR1 is DFQATT and CDR2 is SNEGSKA (reference sequence). CDR3 length: 14 amino acids. Trimming pared 0 bases from V and 6 bases from J, leaving 14 bases between. In nucleotides, the CDR3 is TGCAGTGCTAGAGATAGGGGATATTTTCCTGAAGCTTTCTTT. Amino acids: CSARDRGYFPEAFF.

This clonotype was found a few times. V and J are TRBV12-3 or TRBV12-4 and TRBJ2-6; no reliable D call. There are 16 residues in the CDR3. V lost 5 bases, J lost 0 bases, and 11 bases lay in between. The CDR3 DNA reads TGTGCCAGCAGTCCTGGACGGAACTCTGGGGCCAACGTCCTGACTTTC. Its protein product is CASSPGRNSGANVLTF.

Remarks on this clonotype: Its ends do not fully match the called genes, so a read error is possible. This sequence joins TRBV5-1 and TRBJ2-3; 7 bases align to TRBD2. The CDR3 sequence is 16 residues long. Germline lookup yields CDR1 SGHRS and CDR2 YFSETQ. In DNA form, the CDR3 reads TGCGCCTGCAGCTTAAGGTCTCAGGGACTATCAAATACGCAGTATTTT. Amino acid sequence: CACSLRSQGLSNTQYF.

This clonotype was observed a handful of times. The chain combines TRBV27 with TRBJ2-7; D might be TRBD2 (5 bases). Germline V gene sequence: CDR1 MNHEY, CDR2 SMNVEV (reference sequence). CDR3 length: 13 residues. V lost 8 bases and J 2 bases, leaving 13 bases between the germline ends. The CDR3: CASGRRGPYEQYF. CDR3 in DNA: TGTGCCAGCGGCCGGAGAGGGCCCTACGAGCAGTACTTC.

The chain links TRBV20-1 to TRBJ2-1; the match to TRBD2 covers 8 bases. With V trimmed by 4 bases and J by 10 bases, 12 bases remained unmatched. The germline V gene encodes CDR1 DFQATT and CDR2 SNEGSKA (reference sequence). This CDR3 spans 14 amino acids. The chain's CDR3 is CSATRTSPVEEQFF. The CDR3, as DNA: TGCAGTGCTACCCGGACTAGCCCGGTTGAGGAGCAGTTCTTC.

This clonotype was recorded a few times. The chain carries TRBV19 and TRBJ1-4; D not certain. Trimming cost V 3 bases and J 7 bases, with 12 bases left between them. The germline CDR1 and CDR2 sequences are LNHDA and SQIVND (reference sequence). The CDR3 extends over 14 amino acids. The CDR3 protein is CASSIASLSEKLFF. The CDR3 region has the DNA TGTGCCAGTAGTATCGCCAGCTTAAGTGAAAAACTGTTTTTT.

The sample holds a few counts of this clonotype. At one end the junction does not follow the germline gene, possibly because of a read error. V usage is TRBV7-9 and J usage is TRBJ2-2, with 10 bases that match TRBD2. The CDR3 has 15 residues. CDR1 and CDR2 from the germline V gene are SEHNR and FQNEAQ (reference sequence). The CDR3 coding sequence is TGTGCCAGCAACTTAGCTAGCGGGAGCACCGGGGAGCTGTTTTTT. As protein: CASNLASGSTGELFF.

The CDR3, as DNA: TGTGCCAGCAGCTTAACACCGGGACTAGCTGCCGGGGAGCTGTTTTTT. Its translation is CASSLTPGLAAGELFF. This chain joins TRBV7-3 and TRBJ2-2; 9 positions agree with TRBD2. Looked up from germline, CDR1 is SGHTA and CDR2 is FQGTGA. With 0 bases clipped from V and 6 bases from J, the junction kept 5 bases outside the gene matches. CDR3 size: 16 residues.

The table lists this clonotype with a few counts. The chain couples TRBV4-2 to TRBJ1-4; 8 bases are shared with TRBD1. The J segment lost 8 bases and the V segment lost 0 bases, leaving 5 bases of the junction unmatched. The CDR3 runs 15 residues. Germline V gene data show CDR1 as LGHNA and CDR2 as YNFKEQ. Here the CDR3 reads CASSQEDRATEKLFF. Here the CDR3 DNA reads TGTGCCAGCAGCCAAGAGGACAGGGCCACCGAAAAACTGTTTTTT.

This clonotype was counted only a few times. The J gene is TRBJ2-5, the V gene TRBV9, with D tentatively TRBD1 or TRBD2 (5 bases each). Trimming took 1 base from V and 0 from J, leaving 10 bases between them. The CDR3 has 15 amino acids. In germline, CDR1 is SGDLS, CDR2 YYNGEE. The CDR3, as DNA: TGTGCCAGCAGCGTATCCGGGACGTACCAAGAGACCCAGTACTTC. Translated: CASSVSGTYQETQYF.

A few counts support this clonotype. The rearrangement links TRBV29-1 to TRBJ2-5, with 9 positions matching TRBD2. Trimming cost V 7 bases and J 4 bases; bases outside gene matches: 1. From germline, CDR1 is SQVTM and CDR2 ANQGSEA. The CDR3 runs to 11 residues. CDR3 sequence: CSGGLAETQYF. CDR3 nucleotides: TGCAGCGGGGGACTAGCAGAGACCCAGTACTTC.